Included here is one T cell receptor beta chain sequence, with context. V shed 8 bases and J 2 bases; nucleotides not matched to a gene: 5. The CDR3 runs to 13 residues. Germline V gene sequence: CDR1 ENHRY, CDR2 SYGVKD. In the authors' workflow: How many nucleated cells were present was estimated from reference gene primer amplification. Sequencing used immunoSEQ multiplex PCR; TCRdb keeps in-frame clones, though not all of them. That table supplies the V and J calls and clone size; D and trimming were determined from the DNA. The profile covers 380,000 or so clones, with more than 80% appearing a single time and 0.95% to 1.5% taken by the ten largest. These data originate in a study of blood T cell repertoires in COVID-19. Study background: T cells, B-cell-depleted T cells, or PBMCs supplied cDNA or gDNA.

This receptor was taken from a man aged 35 to 55 with acute or convalescent COVID-19. This chain links TRBV10-3 with TRBJ1-2; 7 positions match TRBD1. The specimen was peripheral blood. The CDR3 region is CAISGQLNYGYTF. The CDR3 nucleotides are TGTGCCATCTCGGGACAGCTAAACTATGGCTACACCTTC.